This TCR beta chain was retrieved from a study of cytomegalovirus exposure and HLA in healthy donors. The wider study: An analysis done earlier identified almost 120 million unique TCR beta sequences from around 180 million T cells. Within the Caucasian-associated ancestry cluster were roughly 82% of the roughly 400 genotyped donors.

Trimming took 2 bases from V and 0 from J; bases not matched to a gene: 2. Germline V gene data show CDR1 as SGHAT and CDR2 as FQNNGV. The CDR3 loop spans 16 amino acids. The PCR used 60 Vbeta and 13 Jbeta primers. Here immunoSEQ multiplex PCR was the method, and the copy in TCRdb shows in-frame clones only, minus some. Among about 150,000 clones, 65% to 70% were seen once, and the ten largest hold over 9.5%. Remarks on this clone: Antigen specificity is unknown.

Study results and caveats: Being indistinguishable, some V segments were excluded, TRBV6-2 and TRBV6-3 among them. In a later analysis, TCR beta V- and J-gene trimming showed a link to a missense DCLRE1C variant.

The sequencing input was PBMCs. The TCR originated in a man aged 25-40 years in good health and CMV-seropositive. The chain has TRBV11-2 and TRBJ2-2; 8 bases line up with TRBD2. CDR3 in DNA: TGTGCCAGCAGCTTAACTAGCGGAACGAACACCGGGGAGCTGTTTTTT. Translated: CASSLTSGTNTGELFF.